This is a list of T cell receptor beta chains from one sample in a study of metastatic and nonmetastatic thyroid tumors. Using MiXCR, TCRdb re-called clones from the PCR reads. This sample has 35,000 to 40,000 clones, with 20% found just once. The sequencing sample was made of blood. These receptors came from a female donor with papillary thyroid cancer or a benign thyroid nodule (not recorded which). Some clones in this sample may be carry-over from other donors' samples. Each CDR3 is given with its conserved first and last residue. Each record gives: D gene, J gene, CDR3 length, V gene, clone size, CDR3 DNA, CDR3 protein. D genes are given only for firm matches. Clone size is not always given. Where it is, it says once, few, many or a class for expanded clones.

TRBD2 TRBJ2-1 17 TRBV10-2 NA TGCGCCAGCAGGGAAGCCGGGACTAGCGGGAGAATCAGGGAGCAGTTCTTC CASREAGTSGRIREQFF
NA TRBJ2-7 14 TRBV5-5 NA TGTGCCAGCAGCCGCTCGGGCCCAATCTACGAGCAGTACTTC CASSRSGPIYEQYF
NA TRBJ1-5 15 TRBV3-1 many TGTGCCAGCAGCCAAGGGGGGATTGACAATCAGCCCCAGCATTTT CASSQGGIDNQPQHF
NA TRBJ2-1 12 TRBV6-2/TRBV6-3 NA TGTGCCAGCAGTCTTCTAGGCGGCGAGCAGTTCTTC CASSLLGGEQFF
TRBD2 TRBJ2-2 16 TRBV4-1 many TGCGCCAGCAGCCAAGACGAAGCGGGAGTGGTCGGGGAGCTGTTTTTT CASSQDEAGVVGELFF
NA TRBJ2-7 14 TRBV28 few TGTGCCAGCAGTTTATCTGGGGGCTCAGGCGAGCAGTACTTC CASSLSGGSGEQYF
NA TRBJ1-2 13 TRBV5-1 many TGCGCCAGCAGCTCCGGGACGTACTATGGCTACACCTTC CASSSGTYYGYTF
TRBD1 TRBJ1-4 15 TRBV28 many TGTGCCAGCAGCCAAAAGACAGGGATCAATGAAAAACTGTTTTTT CASSQKTGINEKLFF
TRBD2 TRBJ2-1 13 TRBV6-5 few TGTGCCAGCAGTTACGGGGCTAGCGGGCCCCATTTCTTC CASSYGASGPHFF
NA TRBJ2-7 15 TRBV6-5 NA TGTGCCAGCAGTTATACAGAGAGCCACTACTACGAGCAGTACTTC CASSYTESHYYEQYF
NA TRBJ2-1 13 TRBV2 NA TGTGCCAGCACCCTACTAGTTACGGCTGAGCAGTTCTTC CASTLLVTAEQFF
NA TRBJ2-7 14 TRBV7-9 NA TGTGCCAGCAGCTTATCACATCTCTCCTACGAGCAGTACTTC CASSLSHLSYEQYF
NA TRBJ2-1 11 TRBV5-1 many TGCGCCAGCAGCATACACAATGAGCAGTTCTTC CASSIHNEQFF
TRBD2 TRBJ2-1 18 TRBV4-2 many TGTGCCAGCAGCCTCGAGACTAGCGGGCGTAGCTCCTACAATGAGCAGTTCTTC CASSLETSGRSSYNEQFF
TRBD1 TRBJ1-1 13 TRBV5-6 many TGTGCCAGCACCTTACTCGGGACAGTTGAAGCTTTCTTT CASTLLGTVEAFF
TRBD2 TRBJ2-1 15 TRBV6-1 few TGTGCCAGAAGCCGTGGACTAGCGAAAAACAATGAGCAGTTCTTC CARSRGLAKNNEQFF
NA TRBJ2-1 15 TRBV20-1 NA TGCAGTGCTGAGGGCAGCGTTATAGCCTACAATGAGCAGTTCTTC CSAEGSVIAYNEQFF
TRBD1 TRBJ2-2 16 TRBV20-1 NA TGCAGTGCTAGAGAATGGAGGGACAGGGACACCGGGGAGCTGTTTTTT CSAREWRDRDTGELFF
NA TRBJ1-2 12 TRBV7-9 many TGTGCCAGTAACCTCGGGGTAAAAGGCTACACCTTC CASNLGVKGYTF
NA TRBJ2-3 15 TRBV20-1 NA TGCAGTGCTAGAGATACCCCTGGCTCCACAGATACGCAGTATTTT CSARDTPGSTDTQYF
NA TRBJ1-2 13 TRBV2 many TGTGCCAGCAGTGATCTCAATCGCCTTGGCTACACCTTC CASSDLNRLGYTF
TRBD1 TRBJ2-7 14 TRBV12-3/TRBV12-4 medium-sized TGTGCCAGCAGTAAAGGGGGACAGCACTACGAGCAGTACTTC CASSKGGQHYEQYF
TRBD1 TRBJ1-1 15 TRBV30 many TGTGCCTGGAGTTTCACCGGGACAGGGAACACTGAAGCTTTCTTT CAWSFTGTGNTEAFF
NA TRBJ1-2 14 TRBV5-5 NA TGTGCCAGCAGTCGTAGGACAGAAGACTATGGCTACACCTTC CASSRRTEDYGYTF
NA TRBJ2-5 14 TRBV30 NA TGTGCCTGGATTTTAGCGGTCCCCCGAGAGACCCAGTACTTC CAWILAVPRETQYF
TRBD2 TRBJ2-5 17 TRBV7-6 many TGTGCCAGCAGCTTAGTTAGCGGGGGCAGCAGACAAGAGACCCAGTACTTC CASSLVSGGSRQETQYF
NA TRBJ2-7 11 TRBV6-1 NA TGTGCCAGCGGTGGCCATCGCGAGCAGTACTTC CASGGHREQYF
NA TRBJ2-1 15 TRBV6-2/TRBV6-3 medium-sized TGTGCCAGTCTTCTTTACCCGAGCTCCTACAATGAGCAGTTCTTC CASLLYPSSYNEQFF
TRBD1 TRBJ2-3 19 TRBV4-1 NA TGCGCCAGCAGCCAACCGCCGTTGCGGACAGGAATACCCACAGATACGCAGTATTTT CASSQPPLRTGIPTDTQYF
NA TRBJ2-2 14 TRBV12-3/TRBV12-4 many TGTGCCAGCAGTTTTCTGTCGAACACCGGGGAGCTGTTTTTT CASSFLSNTGELFF
TRBD1 TRBJ2-7 14 TRBV20-1 many TGCAGTGCTAGAGGACAGGGGGTTTTCTACGAACAGTACTTC CSARGQGVFYEQYF
NA TRBJ2-6 17 TRBV6-6 NA TGTGCCAGCAGTTACACGGACATGGTGGCAGGGGCCAACGTCCTGACTTTC CASSYTDMVAGANVLTF
TRBD2 TRBJ2-3 15 TRBV6-1 NA TGTGCCAGCACCCTACTAGCGGGAGGGGCAGATACGCAGTATTTT CASTLLAGGADTQYF
NA TRBJ2-2 14 TRBV6-4 many TGTGCCAGCAGTGTTTTGGGGGGAACCGGGGAGCTGTTTTTT CASSVLGGTGELFF
NA TRBJ2-7 12 TRBV3-1 many TGTGCCAGCAGCCAAGCATTAGACGAGCAGTACTTC CASSQALDEQYF
NA TRBJ2-5 15 TRBV27 many TGTGCCAGCCACTCGGGCGGGACTCTTCAAGAGACCCAGTACTTC CASHSGGTLQETQYF
TRBD1 TRBJ2-7 17 TRBV6-1 few TGTGCCAGCAGTAAGAGGACAGGTCAGTCTATGGGGAGCGAGCAGTACTTC CASSKRTGQSMGSEQYF
TRBD1 TRBJ2-2 15 TRBV24-1 NA TGTGCCACCAGGGCCGGGACAGGGGACACCGGGGAGCTGTTTTTT CATRAGTGDTGELFF
NA TRBJ1-1 15 TRBV28 NA TGTGCCAGCAGGACCCCCGGGACTGTGAACACTGAAGCTTTCTTT CASRTPGTVNTEAFF
NA TRBJ2-3 16 TRBV27 NA TGTGCCACCCAATCGGGAATGGCGGGACGCACAGATACGCAGTATTTT CATQSGMAGRTDTQYF
TRBD1 TRBJ1-2 17 TRBV6-5 NA TGTGCCAGCAGTTACTCGGACAGGGGGCGATACTCCGGTGGCTACACCTTC CASSYSDRGRYSGGYTF
NA TRBJ2-5 15 TRBV4-1 many TGCGCCAGCAGCCAAGAAGGGCAACCCAAAGAGACCCAGTACTTC CASSQEGQPKETQYF
TRBD2 TRBJ2-2 15 TRBV12-3/TRBV12-4 NA TGTGCCAGCAGTTTGTCTGGGGGGGTCACCGTGGAGCTGTTTTTT CASSLSGGVTVELFF
TRBD2 TRBJ2-3 14 TRBV20-1 many TGCAGTGCTGCGGGGGGGGGTGGCGCAGATACGCAGTATTTT CSAAGGGGADTQYF
NA TRBJ1-1 12 TRBV6-1 many TGTGCCAGCAGGATAGGGGTCACTGAAGCTTTCTTT CASRIGVTEAFF
TRBD2 TRBJ2-7 15 TRBV28 NA TGTGCCAGCAGACCCTCTAGCGGGTTTGACTACGAGCAGTACTTC CASRPSSGFDYEQYF
NA TRBJ1-6 14 TRBV6-1 many TGTGCCAGCAGCCAGGGGATAGGGAATTCACCCCTCCACTTT CASSQGIGNSPLHF
TRBD1 TRBJ1-1 19 TRBV19 NA TGTGCCAGTAGTATAAAGGCCCCGGGACAGGGATGGGCGAACACTGAAGCTTTCTTC CASSIKAPGQGWANTEAFF
NA TRBJ1-2 21 TRBV19 few TGTGCCAGTAGCCCTAGAGGGGCTTTAGGCAGGGTGACCACCCCTAACTATGGCTACACCTTC CASSPRGALGRVTTPNYGYTF
NA TRBJ1-6 14 TRBV3-1 many TGTGCCAGCAGCCTCACGGATAATAATTCACCCCTCCACTTT CASSLTDNNSPLHF
NA TRBJ2-6 17 TRBV7-3 many TGTGCCAGCAGCCCGAAGACAGGAATCTCTGGGGCCAACGTCCTGACTTTC CASSPKTGISGANVLTF
NA TRBJ1-1 14 TRBV5-6 many TGTGCCAGCACCAACACTCTTACGAACACTGAAGCTTTCTTT CASTNTLTNTEAFF
NA TRBJ2-2 14 TRBV5-1 NA TGCGTCAGCAGCTTGGATTGTCCCACCGGGGAGCTGTTTTTT CVSSLDCPTGELFF